The 27 T cell receptor beta chains listed next were all sequenced from one sample in a study of control samples from healthy donors and cancer patients. TCRdb keeps only in-frame clones here, not all; method: immunoSEQ multiplex PCR. The sample has 90,000 to 120,000 clones; approximately 82% are singletons. Sequencing was carried out using blood. These receptors came from a man in his late teens or twenties in good health.

This sequence joins TRBV12-1 and TRBJ1-2. TRBV12-1 is designated a pseudogene. This CDR3 is 14 amino acids long. The CDR3 region is CASSKDSANYGYTF. CDR3 coding DNA: TGTGCCAGCAGTAAAGACTCCGCTAACTATGGCTACACCTTC.

This sequence joins TRBV7-9 and TRBJ1-1; D not resolved. The germline V gene has CDR1 SEHNR and CDR2 FQNEAQ (reference sequence). V lost 5 bases and J 1 base, leaving 8 bases between the germline ends. The CDR3 is 13 amino acids. The chain's CDR3 is CASSLEQNTEAFF. DNA of the CDR3: TGTGCCAGCAGCCTGGAACAGAACACTGAAGCTTTCTTT.

The chain uses TRBV5-4 and TRBJ2-3, with unresolved D. V was pared by 1 base and J by 0 bases, with 3 bases between. CDR1 and CDR2 (germline): SGHNT, YYREEE (reference sequence). This CDR3 has 13 amino acids. In nucleotides, the CDR3 is TGTGCCAGCAGCTTGCCTAGCACAGATACGCAGTATTTT. Amino acid sequence: CASSLPSTDTQYF. The whole variable domain, filled in from reference TRBV5-4 and TRBJ2-3, reads ETGVTQSPTHLIKTRGQQVTLRCSSQSGHNTVSWYQQALGQGPQFIFQYYREEENGRGNFPPRFSGLQFPNYSSELNVNALELDDSALYLCASSLPSTDTQYFGPGTRLTVL.

The sample holds one count of this clone. This chain joins TRBV9 and TRBJ1-2, with D perhaps TRBD1 (5 bases). In germline, CDR1 is SGDLS, CDR2 YYNGEE. The CDR3 sequence is 20 residues long. Between the trimmed V and J ends, which lost 7 bases and 4 bases, there was a span of 35 bases. The DNA of the CDR3 is TGTGCCAGCGGGGGGAGGACCACCCACCAAGACCTCGAACTAACCTATGGCTACACCTTC. It yields the protein CASGGRTTHQDLELTYGYTF.

The CDR3 sequence: CASSGQGVRQETQYF. The CDR3 DNA reads TGTGCCAGCAGCGGCCAGGGGGTAAGGCAAGAGACCCAGTACTTC. V and J are TRBV2 and TRBJ2-5; TRBD1 matches at 7 bases. This CDR3 contains 15 residues. Germline CDR1 and CDR2: SNHLY and FYNNEI. V lost 6 bases to trimming and J lost 2 bases; unmatched junction nucleotides: 9.

In DNA, the CDR3 is TGTGCCAGCAGTCCCGGGTTGACAGCTCGGGAAAAACTGTTTTTT. Translating it yields CASSPGLTAREKLFF. The chain links TRBV25-1 to TRBJ1-4; TRBD1 is a possible D gene (5 bases). Germline V CDR1 and CDR2: MGHDK, SYGVNS. The CDR3 is 15 amino acids. The V gene lost 5 bases and the J gene lost 8 bases, with 18 bases spanning the gap. Complete variable domain (other parts from reference TRBV25-1 and TRBJ1-4): EADIYQTPRYLVIGTGKKITLECSQTMGHDKMYWYQQDPGMELHLIHYSYGVNSTEKGDLSSESTVSRIRTEHFPLTLESARPSHTSQYLCASSPGLTAREKLFFGSGTQLSVL.

The V call is TRBV6-1, the J call TRBJ1-2; 9 nucleotides line up with TRBD1. J lost 5 bases, V lost 8 bases, and 9 bases had no gene match. This CDR3 region has 14 residues. The germline V gene encodes CDR1 MNHNS and CDR2 SASEGT. The CDR3 DNA reads TGTGCCAGCCACCCCGGACAGGGGCGTTATGGCTACACCTTC. Translated: CASHPGQGRYGYTF.

The rearrangement uses TRBV7-2 and TRBJ2-1, with 7 bases matching TRBD1. CDR1 is SGHTA and CDR2 is FQGNSA in the germline V gene. CDR3 length equals 15 residues. The ends lost 1 base at V and 2 bases at J; junction bases unmatched: 2. CDR3 amino acids: CASSLGQGPYNEQFF. The CDR3 nucleotides read TGTGCCAGCAGCTTAGGACAGGGTCCCTACAATGAGCAGTTCTTC.

This clone was seen a handful of times. The J gene is TRBJ2-3, the V gene TRBV11-1; D may be TRBD1 or TRBD2 (7 bases each). Germline assignment: CDR1 SGHAT and CDR2 FQDESV (reference sequence). Trimming took 3 bases from V and 3 from J, leaving 16 bases between them. This CDR3 has 16 amino acids. CDR3 residues: CASSLGGGLGTDTQYF. In DNA, the CDR3 is TGTGCCAGCAGCTTGGGAGGGGGCCTAGGGACAGATACGCAGTATTTT.

V is TRBV4-3 and J is TRBJ2-3; TRBD2 matches 8 bases. V was pared by 0 bases and J by 1 base, with 3 bases of the junction left unmatched. In germline, CDR1 is LGHNA, CDR2 YSLEER. This CDR3 contains 16 residues. DNA for the CDR3: TGCGCCAGCAGCCAAGATCTCGGGGGGGGCACAGATACGCAGTATTTT. Translating gives CASSQDLGGGTDTQYF.

The rearrangement joins TRBV24-1 to TRBJ2-1; 12 nucleotides align to TRBD1. The CDR3 consists of 14 residues. Trimming cost V 11 bases and J 6 bases; bases outside gene matches: 7. Germline-derived CDR1 and CDR2 are KGHDR and SFDVKD. The CDR3 sequence: CASSGTGGINEQFF. In nucleotides, the CDR3 is TGTGCCAGCTCCGGGACAGGGGGCATCAATGAGCAGTTCTTC.

This clone was picked up a small number of times. The chain combines TRBV6-5 with TRBJ2-7; 8 nucleotides line up with TRBD2. The CDR3 is 12 amino acids. V dropped 6 bases and J dropped 11; count of bases not matched to a gene: 9. Per the germline V gene, CDR1 is MNHEY and CDR2 is SVGAGI. The CDR3 DNA follows: TGTGCCAGCAGGGGCCGGGGGGGGCTGGAGTACTTC. Translating it yields CASRGRGGLEYF.

This sequence joins TRBV5-1 and TRBJ2-7, with 7 positions matching TRBD1. V was clipped by 4 bases and J by 1 base; unmatched bases: 8. This CDR3 contains 15 residues. Germline assignment: CDR1 SGHRS and CDR2 YFSETQ. In DNA, the CDR3 is TGCGCCAGCAGCACCGGACAGGTGAGATCCTACGAGCAGTACTTC. Residues: CASSTGQVRSYEQYF.

The rearrangement uses TRBV9 and TRBJ1-5; 9 bases fit TRBD1. This CDR3 has 15 amino acids. The germline V gene has CDR1 SGDLS and CDR2 YYNGEE. V was pared by 4 bases and J by 7 bases, with 9 bases of the junction left unmatched. The CDR3 here is CASSPGQGIRQPQHF. The CDR3 DNA reads as TGTGCCAGCAGCCCGGGACAGGGAATTCGGCAGCCCCAGCATTTT. The full variable domain, its missing parts supplied by reference TRBV9 and TRBJ1-5, is DSGVTQTPKHLITATGQRVTLRCSPRSGDLSVYWYQQSLDQGLQFLIQYYNGEERAKGNILERFSAQQFPDLHSELNLSSLELGDSALYFCASSPGQGIRQPQHFGDGTRLSIL.

This sequence joins TRBV4-2 and TRBJ1-1; 10 bases are shared with TRBD1. CDR3 length: 12 residues. From germline, CDR1 is LGHNA and CDR2 YNFKEQ. The J segment lost 11 bases and the V segment lost 3 bases, leaving 3 bases of the junction unmatched. The CDR3 region has the DNA TGTGCCAGCAGCCAGAGGACAGGGGGGGCTTTCTTT. Translating it yields CASSQRTGGAFF.

This clone turned up a few times. The gene calls are TRBV11-2 and TRBJ1-2; D gene ambiguous. The length of the CDR3 is 15 residues. V gave up 7 bases and J gave up 4 bases, with 19 bases separating them. Germline lookup yields CDR1 SGHAT and CDR2 FQNNGV. The CDR3 sequence is CASTPSGGQVYGYTF. Here the CDR3 DNA reads TGTGCCAGCACCCCGAGCGGAGGGCAAGTCTATGGCTACACCTTC.

This clone was picked up a small number of times. The V call is TRBV7-9, the J call TRBJ2-6; D gene ambiguous. This CDR3 comprises 15 residues. Trimming left V 2 bases short and J 0 bases short, with 5 bases between. Germline V gives CDR1 SEHNR, CDR2 FQNEAQ (reference sequence). The CDR3, as DNA: TGTGCCAGCAGCTTATCAGTCTCTGGGGCCAACGTCCTGACTTTC. It specifies CASSLSVSGANVLTF.

The chain combines TRBV7-2 with TRBJ2-2; D not resolved. There are 15 residues in the CDR3. In germline, CDR1 is SGHTA, CDR2 FQGNSA. Trimming cost V 1 base and J 0 bases, with 6 bases left between them. The CDR3, as DNA: TGTGCCAGCAGCTTAGACAGCGCGAACACCGGGGAGCTGTTTTTT. Amino acids: CASSLDSANTGELFF.

This clone was observed a single time. V and J are TRBV18 and TRBJ2-7; TRBD1 matches 7 bases. The CDR3 is 14 residues long. Trimming took 4 bases from V and 2 from J; bases not matched to a gene: 5. CDR1 is KGHSH and CDR2 is LQKENI in the germline V gene. As DNA, the CDR3 is TGTGCCAGCTCACTAACCGGGACAGCCTACGAGCAGTACTTC. This translates into CASSLTGTAYEQYF.

This clone appeared a single time. The rearrangement joins TRBV6-5 to TRBJ1-1; D is uncertain. Germline V gene lookup returns CDR1 MNHEY and CDR2 SVGAGI. V shed 6 bases and J shed 4 bases, with 12 bases lying between them. CDR3 length equals 13 residues. CDR3 sequence: CASRTPWATEAFF. Here the CDR3 DNA reads TGTGCCAGCAGGACCCCCTGGGCCACTGAAGCTTTCTTT.

This chain links TRBV5-4 with TRBJ2-5; 12 bases are a match to TRBD1. There are 16 residues in the CDR3. Per germline, CDR1 SGHNT and CDR2 YYREEE (reference sequence). V lost 0 bases, J lost 5 bases, and 5 bases stayed unmatched. CDR3 nucleotide sequence: TGTGCCAGCAGCTTGGGGGACAGGGGGCTCCGGGAGACCCAGTACTTC. This encodes CASSLGDRGLRETQYF.

The chain carries TRBV6-4 and TRBJ2-1; D may be TRBD2 (6 bases). The germline V and J ends were trimmed by 5 bases and 9 bases, with 14 bases remaining between them. The CDR3 extends over 13 amino acids. CDR1 and CDR2 (germline): MRHNA, SNTAGT. This CDR3 reads CASSSTSLSEQFF. CDR3 sequence (DNA): TGTGCCAGCAGTAGCACTAGCCTGTCTGAGCAGTTCTTC.

This rearrangement joins TRBV4-2 to TRBJ1-2, with a possible D match to TRBD1 (6 bases). This CDR3 comprises 15 residues. The V end lost 0 bases, the J end lost 0 bases, and 8 bases lay between the germline ends. Germline-derived CDR1 and CDR2 are LGHNA and YNFKEQ. CDR3 protein: CASSQEAGANYGYTF. The CDR3 DNA follows: TGTGCCAGCAGCCAAGAAGCAGGGGCTAACTATGGCTACACCTTC.

V is TRBV12-3 or TRBV12-4 and J is TRBJ1-1; D gene ambiguous. The CDR3 covers 13 residues. The ends were cut back, 4 bases at V and 0 bases at J, with 6 bases in the middle. CDR3 residues: CASSYGVNTEAFF. The CDR3 DNA reads as TGTGCCAGCAGTTATGGGGTGAACACTGAAGCTTTCTTT.

The rearrangement links TRBV7-9 to TRBJ2-5; 11 nucleotides align to TRBD2. The CDR3 has 14 amino acids. The germline V gene encodes CDR1 SEHNR and CDR2 FQNEAQ (reference sequence). The trim removed 5 bases at V and 4 bases at J, leaving 3 bases unmatched. The CDR3 sequence is CASSATSGGETQYF. In nucleotides, the CDR3 is TGTGCCAGCAGCGCAACTAGCGGGGGAGAGACCCAGTACTTC.

The chain recombines TRBV7-2 with TRBJ1-5; no definite D call. Trimming removed 1 base at V and 0 bases at J, with 10 bases between. The CDR3 spans 16 residues. The germline V gene encodes CDR1 SGHTA and CDR2 FQGNSA. This CDR3 reads CASSLVGLYSNQPQHF. CDR3 bases: TGTGCCAGCAGCTTAGTGGGTCTTTATAGCAATCAGCCCCAGCATTTT. Based on the CDR3 plus reference TRBV7-2 and TRBJ1-5, the full variable domain is GAGVSQSPSNKVTEKGKDVELRCDPISGHTALYWYRQSLGQGLEFLIYFQGNSAPDKSGLPSDRFSAERTGGSVSTLTIQRTQQEDSAVYLCASSLVGLYSNQPQHFGDGTRLSIL.

The chain uses TRBV3-1 (or the pseudogene TRBV3-2) and TRBJ2-3; D remains ambiguous. The V end lost 0 bases, the J end lost 4 bases, and 11 bases lay between the germline ends. There are 15 residues in the CDR3. Per germline, CDR1 LGHDT and CDR2 YNNKEL (reference sequence). CDR3 nucleotides: TGTGCCAGCAGCCAAGATCAAACCTTGCCAGATACGCAGTATTTT. Protein product: CASSQDQTLPDTQYF.